This entry lists 3 T cell receptor beta chains sequenced from one sample in a study of Graves' ophthalmopathy and Graves' hyperthyroidism. Using RNA transcripts, the TCR beta CDR3 regions were amplified. In the first round, RT-PCR was carried out with HTBI primers, and a multiplex PCR formed the second round. MiXCR was run by TCRdb on the multiplex PCR reads, yielding one entry per CDR3 protein. The profile shows almost 750,000 distinct CDR3 sequences, 40% of them singletons. Source material: peripheral blood. These receptors originate from an adult man with Graves' ophthalmopathy.

J is TRBJ1-1 and V is TRBV19; no firm D call. The V gene's germline CDR1 is LNHDA and CDR2 SQIVND (reference sequence). V lost 2 bases and J lost 5, with 9 bases in between. The CDR3 contains 13 residues. This CDR3 reads CASSINAETEAFF. CDR3 nucleotides: TGTGCCAGTAGTATAAATGCGGAGACTGAAGCTTTCTTT.

The chain is built from TRBV25-1 and TRBJ2-2, with TRBD1 matching 7 bases. Trimming removed 6 bases from V and 2 bases from J; junction bases left unmatched: 3. Germline CDR1 is MGHDK and CDR2 is SYGVNS. The CDR3 is 14 amino acids. The CDR3 nucleotides read TGTGCCAGCAGATGGGACAGAAACACCGGGGAGCTGTTTTTT. This translates into CASRWDRNTGELFF.

This rearrangement joins TRBV9 to TRBJ1-5; 8 bases align to TRBD1. V lost 10 bases and J lost 3; bases outside the gene matches: 6. CDR3 size: 13 residues. Germline-derived CDR1 and CDR2 are SGDLS and YYNGEE. As DNA, the CDR3 is TGTGCCTGGAGGGACAGGCCCAATCAGCCCCAGCATTTT. Translating it yields CAWRDRPNQPQHF.